A selection of T cell receptor beta chains follows, all from one sample in a study of blood T cell repertoires in COVID-19. Measured with immunoSEQ multiplex PCR; TCRdb has only the in-frame clones, and not every one. Among under 200,000 clones listed, about 87% were seen once. The source material was peripheral blood. The receptors come from a man aged 55-75 years with COVID-19, enrolled during active disease. The CDR3 runs from the conserved cysteine through the conserved F or W. A D gene is named only where the DNA matches it firmly. Only part of the rows carry a size: once, few, many, or a class if the clone is expanded.

TRBV9	-	-	TRBJ2-2	CASSVDVNTGELFF	TGTGCCAGCAGCGTAGATGTAAACACCGGGGAGCTGTTTTTT
TRBV5-1	-	-	TRBJ2-1	CASSGGSYNEQFF	TGCGCCAGTTCAGGTGGCTCCTACAATGAGCAGTTCTTC
TRBV7-2	once	TRBD1	TRBJ2-1	CASSSGQGSEQFF	TGTGCCAGCAGCTCGGGACAGGGAAGTGAGCAGTTCTTC
TRBV10-3	-	-	TRBJ1-1	CAIRPNPTGKNTEAFF	TGTGCCATCAGACCAAACCCGACAGGTAAGAACACTGAAGCTTTCTTT
TRBV5-4	-	TRBD2	TRBJ2-5	CASSLSGGGETQYF	TGTGCCAGCAGCCTTAGCGGGGGCGGAGAGACCCAGTACTTC
TRBV19	once	-	TRBJ1-6	CASSIAPDLGAPLHF	TGTGCCAGTAGTATAGCGCCGGACCTCGGGGCACCCCTCCACTTT
TRBV12-3/TRBV12-4	once	-	TRBJ1-2	CASSPNRRGYTF	TGTGCCAGCAGCCCGAACAGGAGAGGCTACACCTTC
TRBV18	-	-	TRBJ2-7	CASSASVGGYEQYF	TGTGCCAGCTCAGCGAGTGTCGGGGGCTACGAGCAGTACTTC
TRBV19	-	TRBD1	TRBJ1-5	CASSGGQNNQPQHF	TGTGCCAGTAGTGGGGGACAGAACAATCAGCCCCAGCATTTT
TRBV28	-	-	TRBJ2-7	CASSTTYEQYF	TGTGCCAGCAGCACAACCTACGAGCAGTACTTC
TRBV5-1	few	TRBD1	TRBJ2-7	CASGQGGTSYEQYF	TGCGCCAGCGGACAGGGGGGAACCTCCTACGAGCAGTACTTC
TRBV21-1	-	-	TRBJ1-1	CASSKGGQGARITEAFF	TGTGCCAGCAGCAAAGGCGGACAGGGGGCGAGAATCACTGAAGCTTTCTTT
TRBV11-2	-	TRBD1	TRBJ1-2	CASSTRDRDGYGYTF	TGTGCCAGCAGCACACGGGACAGGGATGGCTATGGCTACACCTTC
TRBV5-5	-	TRBD2	TRBJ2-7	CASTIDWREGEQYF	TGTGCCAGCACCATTGACTGGAGGGAGGGCGAGCAGTACTTC
TRBV2	once	TRBD1	TRBJ1-5	CASRGNLQGAQPQHF	TGTGCCAGCAGGGGAAACTTACAGGGGGCGCAGCCCCAGCATTTT
TRBV20-1	few	TRBD1	TRBJ2-2	CSASRQGSGELFF	TGCAGTGCTAGTCGACAGGGGTCCGGGGAGCTGTTTTTT
TRBV6-1	-	-	TRBJ2-1	CASSFIPGGEQFF	TGTGCCAGCAGTTTCATTCCAGGTGGTGAGCAGTTCTTC
TRBV6-2/TRBV6-3	-	-	TRBJ1-4	CASSYSPDSFEKLFF	TGTGCCAGCAGTTACTCCCCGGACAGCTTTGAAAAACTGTTTTTT
TRBV3-1/TRBV3-2	-	-	TRBJ2-1	CASSPLGTEQFF	TGTGCCAGCAGCCCTCTCGGGACAGAGCAGTTCTTC
TRBV5-4	-	-	TRBJ1-1	CASSSGGVTEAFF	TGTGCCAGCAGTTCGGGGGGGGTCACTGAAGCTTTCTTT
TRBV7-2	-	-	TRBJ1-2	CASSLEGLRRSGYTF	TGTGCCAGCAGCTTAGAAGGACTTAGGAGGAGTGGCTACACCTTC
TRBV3-1/TRBV3-2	-	TRBD2	TRBJ2-1	CASSLAGGLPYNEQFF	TGTGCCAGCAGCCTGGCGGGGGGCCTCCCCTACAATGAGCAGTTCTTC
TRBV11-3	once	TRBD1	TRBJ1-1	CASGIPGGGTEAFF	TGTGCCAGCGGGATACCAGGGGGAGGTACTGAAGCTTTCTTT
TRBV7-9	few	TRBD1	TRBJ2-1	CASSLEQGARVSYNEQFF	TGTGCCAGCAGCTTAGAACAGGGGGCTCGAGTATCCTACAATGAGCAGTTCTTC
TRBV27	-	-	TRBJ2-5	CASSKTVSQETQYF	TGTGCCAGCAGTAAGACAGTCTCTCAAGAGACCCAGTACTTC
TRBV7-2	-	-	TRBJ1-3	CASSADSYGNTIYF	TGTGCCAGCAGCGCCGACTCGTATGGAAACACCATATATTTT
TRBV19	once	-	TRBJ1-2	CASSRLNYGYTF	TGTGCCAGTAGTAGACTAAACTATGGCTACACCTTC
TRBV7-3	-	-	TRBJ1-1	CASSLTGVNTEAFF	TGTGCCAGCAGCTTGACGGGGGTGAACACTGAAGCTTTCTTT
TRBV27	once	TRBD1	TRBJ2-7	CASSSSQGPSYEQYF	TGTGCCAGCAGTTCGTCACAGGGGCCTTCCTACGAGCAGTACTTC
TRBV6-1	few	-	TRBJ2-3	CASSEMAGGTDTQYF	TGTGCCAGCAGTGAAATGGCAGGGGGCACAGATACGCAGTATTTT
TRBV2	-	-	TRBJ1-4	CASSDAGHLEKLFF	TGTGCCAGCAGTGATGCGGGCCATTTGGAAAAACTGTTTTTT
TRBV6-5	once	-	TRBJ1-2	CASRPQGLGYTF	TGTGCCAGCAGGCCGCAGGGGCTCGGCTACACCTTC
TRBV3-1/TRBV3-2	-	-	TRBJ2-7	CASSHPQGPYEQYF	TGTGCCAGCAGCCACCCACAGGGCCCCTACGAGCAGTACTTC
TRBV6-5	-	-	TRBJ2-5	CASSKRAYQETQYF	TGTGCCAGCAGTAAGAGGGCGTACCAAGAGACCCAGTACTTC
TRBV4-2	-	-	TRBJ2-5	CASSQVLLGGRETQYF	TGTGCCAGCAGCCAAGTGTTGCTGGGGGGGCGGGAGACCCAGTACTTC
TRBV4-3	-	TRBD2	TRBJ2-2	CASSQEIVSSGRTGELFF	TGCGCCAGCAGCCAAGAGATAGTGTCTAGCGGGAGAACCGGGGAGCTGTTTTTT